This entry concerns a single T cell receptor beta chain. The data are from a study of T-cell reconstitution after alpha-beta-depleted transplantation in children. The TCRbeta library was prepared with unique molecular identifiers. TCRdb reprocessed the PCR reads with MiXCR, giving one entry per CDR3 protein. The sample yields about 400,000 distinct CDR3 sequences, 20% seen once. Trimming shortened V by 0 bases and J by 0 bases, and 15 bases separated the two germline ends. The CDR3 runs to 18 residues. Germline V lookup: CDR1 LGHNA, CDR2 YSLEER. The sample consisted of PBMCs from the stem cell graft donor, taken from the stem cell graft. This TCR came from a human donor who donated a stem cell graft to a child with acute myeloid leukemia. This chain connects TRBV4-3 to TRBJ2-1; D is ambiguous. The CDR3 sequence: CASSQDFSGLSSYNEQFF. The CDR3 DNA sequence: TGCGCCAGCAGCCAAGATTTTTCCGGATTAAGCTCCTACAATGAGCAGTTCTTC.